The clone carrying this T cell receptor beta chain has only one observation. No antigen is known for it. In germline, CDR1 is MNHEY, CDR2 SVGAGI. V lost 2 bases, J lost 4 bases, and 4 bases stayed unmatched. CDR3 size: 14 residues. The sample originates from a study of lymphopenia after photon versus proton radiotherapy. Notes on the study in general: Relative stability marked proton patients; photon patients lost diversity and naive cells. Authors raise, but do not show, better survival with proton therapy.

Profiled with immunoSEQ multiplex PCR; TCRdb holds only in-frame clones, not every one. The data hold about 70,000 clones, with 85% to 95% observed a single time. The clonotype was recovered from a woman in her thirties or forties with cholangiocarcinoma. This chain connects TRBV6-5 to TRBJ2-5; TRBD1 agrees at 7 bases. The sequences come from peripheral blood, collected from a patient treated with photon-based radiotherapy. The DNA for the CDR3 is TGTGCCAGCAGTTACGTAGGACAGGCAGAGACCCAGTACTTC. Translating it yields CASSYVGQAETQYF.